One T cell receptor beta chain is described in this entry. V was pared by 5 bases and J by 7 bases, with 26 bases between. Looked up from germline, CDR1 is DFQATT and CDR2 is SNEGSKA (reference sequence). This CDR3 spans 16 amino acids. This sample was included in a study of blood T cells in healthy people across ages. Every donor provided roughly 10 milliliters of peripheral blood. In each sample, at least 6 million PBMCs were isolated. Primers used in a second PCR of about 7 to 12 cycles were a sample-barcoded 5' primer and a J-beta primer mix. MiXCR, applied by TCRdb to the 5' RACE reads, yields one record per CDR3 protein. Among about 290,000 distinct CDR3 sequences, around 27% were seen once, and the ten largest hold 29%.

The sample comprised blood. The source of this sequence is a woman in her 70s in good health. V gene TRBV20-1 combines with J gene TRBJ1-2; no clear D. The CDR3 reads CSAPGERSQGTAGYTF. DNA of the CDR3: TGCAGTGCTCCGGGCGAGAGGTCCCAAGGAACTGCTGGCTACACCTTC.